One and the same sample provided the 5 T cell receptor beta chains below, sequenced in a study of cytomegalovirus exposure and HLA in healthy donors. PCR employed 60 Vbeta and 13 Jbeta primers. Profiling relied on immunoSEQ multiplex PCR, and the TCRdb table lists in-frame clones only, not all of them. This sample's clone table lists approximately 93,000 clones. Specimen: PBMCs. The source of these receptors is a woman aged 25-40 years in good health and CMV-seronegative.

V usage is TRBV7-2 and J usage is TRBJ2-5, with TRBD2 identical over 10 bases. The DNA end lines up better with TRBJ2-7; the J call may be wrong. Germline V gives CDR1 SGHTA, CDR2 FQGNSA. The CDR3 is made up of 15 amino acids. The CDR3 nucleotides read TGTGCCAGCAGCCCATTTAGCGGGAGGACCTACGAGCAGTACTTC. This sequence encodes CASSPFSGRTYEQYF.

DNA for the CDR3: TGTGCCAGCAGCTCAACAGGGGACTATGGCTACACCTTC. Its translation is CASSSTGDYGYTF. The gene calls are TRBV5-4 and TRBJ1-2, with 7 bases that match TRBD1. V was pared by 3 bases and J by 3 bases, with 2 bases of the junction left unmatched. The CDR3 consists of 13 residues. Germline V lookup: CDR1 SGHNT, CDR2 YYREEE (reference sequence).

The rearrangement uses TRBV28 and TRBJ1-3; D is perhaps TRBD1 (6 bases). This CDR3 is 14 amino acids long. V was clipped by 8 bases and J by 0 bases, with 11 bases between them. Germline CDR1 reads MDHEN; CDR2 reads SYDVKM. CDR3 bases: TGTGCCAGCGGGCAGGGGCACTCTGGAAACACCATATATTTT. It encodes CASGQGHSGNTIYF. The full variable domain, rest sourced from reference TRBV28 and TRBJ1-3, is DVKVTQSSRYLVKRTGEKVFLECVQDMDHENMFWYRQDPGLGLRLIYFSYDVKMKEKGDIPEGYSVSREKKERFSLILESASTNQTSMYLCASGQGHSGNTIYFGEGSWLTVV.

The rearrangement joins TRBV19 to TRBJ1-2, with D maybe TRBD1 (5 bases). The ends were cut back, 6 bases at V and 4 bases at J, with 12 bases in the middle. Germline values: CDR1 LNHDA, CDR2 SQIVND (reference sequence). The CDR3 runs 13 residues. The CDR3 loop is CASRAGPIYGYTF. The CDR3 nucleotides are TGTGCCAGTAGGGCAGGGCCGATCTATGGCTACACCTTC.

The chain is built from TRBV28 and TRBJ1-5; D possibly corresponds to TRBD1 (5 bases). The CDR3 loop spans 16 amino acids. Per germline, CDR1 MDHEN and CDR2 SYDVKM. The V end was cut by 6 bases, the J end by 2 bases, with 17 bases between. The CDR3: CASRSGVLGGNQPQHF. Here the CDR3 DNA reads TGTGCCAGCAGGTCGGGGGTATTGGGGGGCAATCAGCCCCAGCATTTT.